This T cell receptor (beta chain) stems from a study of blood T cell repertoires in COVID-19. V lost 5 bases to trimming and J lost 0 bases; unmatched junction nucleotides: 10. The germline CDR1 and CDR2 sequences are MNHEY and SVGEGT. The length of the CDR3 is 17 residues. Authors' processing steps: Researchers report that nucleated cell counts were estimated from reference gene primer amplification. Sequencing was performed with immunoSEQ multiplex PCR; in TCRdb, only in-frame clones are kept and a portion is missing. D and trimming come from the DNA, and the V and J calls and clone size come from that table. The sample has approximately 77,000 clones, 88% seen once; the top ten hold around 7.3%.

The sequenced sample consisted of peripheral blood. This rearrangement joins TRBV6-2 or TRBV6-3 to TRBJ2-1; 7 positions match TRBD1. This TCR was sampled from a woman over 75 with acute or convalescent COVID-19. The CDR3 sequence is CASSNPLGQVSYNEQFF. In DNA, the CDR3 is TGTGCCAGCAGTAACCCACTCGGACAGGTCTCCTACAATGAGCAGTTCTTC.